This TCR beta chain derives from a study of cytomegalovirus exposure and HLA in healthy donors. Of note for this clone: Its antigen is still unknown. The same CDR3 is also encoded by other DNA sequences in this sample.

Profiling relied on immunoSEQ multiplex PCR, and the TCRdb table lists in-frame clones only, not all of them. The data contain 150,000 to 200,000 clones, 84% of them singletons. Study-wide findings and caveats: The investigators catalogued some 160 TCR beta chains as cytomegalovirus-associated.

The receptor comes from a young man in good health and CMV-seropositive. Sequencing used PBMCs.

DNA for the CDR3: TGTGCCAGCGGGGGGGCCTACGAGCAGTACTTC. Its translation is CASGGAYEQYF. The chain is built from TRBV9 and TRBJ2-7; 7 nucleotides agree with TRBD2. V shed 7 bases, J shed 2 bases, and the junction held 0 bases outside the gene matches. This CDR3 is built from 11 residues. Per the germline V gene, CDR1 is SGDLS and CDR2 is YYNGEE.